Following are 11 T cell receptor beta chains from one sample sequenced in a study of identical twins' blood T cells. MiXCR, applied by TCRdb to the 5' RACE reads, yields one record per CDR3 protein. This table holds 350,000 to 400,000 distinct CDR3 sequences, 28% found once. Sequencing input: PBMCs. The receptors originated from a woman between 18 and 55 years old in good health.

The genes are TRBV5-1 and TRBJ1-3, with D unresolved. This CDR3 has 14 amino acids. V was clipped by 0 bases and J by 3 bases, with 7 bases between them. Germline V gene sequence: CDR1 SGHRS, CDR2 YFSETQ. CDR3 in amino acids: CASSLGGLGNTIYF. Written as DNA, the CDR3 is TGCGCCAGCAGCTTGGGAGGCCTTGGAAACACCATATATTTT. The full variable domain, completed using reference TRBV5-1 and TRBJ1-3, is KAGVTQTPRYLIKTRGQQVTLSCSPISGHRSVSWYQQTPGQGLQFLFEYFSETQRNKGNFPGRFSGRQFSNSRSEMNVSTLELGDSALYLCASSLGGLGNTIYFGEGSWLTVV.

This clonotype came up many times. The chain links TRBV29-1 to TRBJ2-2, with D perhaps TRBD1 (5 bases). Trimming took 7 bases from V and 6 from J, leaving 12 bases between them. The CDR3 length is 12 residues. The V gene's germline CDR1 is SQVTM and CDR2 ANQGSEA. CDR3: CSGVQGSGELFF. CDR3 nucleotide sequence: TGCAGCGGCGTTCAGGGTTCCGGGGAGCTGTTTTTT.

Only a few counts were recorded for this clonotype. The chain employs TRBV11-2 and TRBJ2-7, with 7 nucleotides matching TRBD1. V shed 5 bases, J shed 5 bases, and the junction held 6 bases outside the gene matches. CDR1 and CDR2 (germline): SGHAT, FQNNGV. The CDR3 sequence is 13 residues long. The CDR3 sequence is CASSKQGLNEQYF. The DNA of the CDR3 is TGTGCCAGCAGCAAACAGGGGCTCAACGAGCAGTACTTC.

This clonotype was found many times. The chain carries TRBV10-3 and TRBJ2-2, with no clear D. Trimming cost V 8 bases and J 0 bases, with 4 bases left between them. Germline V lookup: CDR1 ENHRY, CDR2 SYGVKD. This CDR3 contains 12 residues. The CDR3 DNA reads as TGTGCCATCTTTGCGAACACCGGGGAGCTGTTTTTT. Its protein is CAIFANTGELFF.

Concerning this clonotype: The junction departs from germline at one end; a sequencing error may be responsible. This sequence joins TRBV3-1 and TRBJ1-3, with no clear D. CDR1 and CDR2 from the germline V gene are LGHDT and YNNKEL (reference sequence). The CDR3 consists of 14 residues. CDR3 amino acids: CTSTVRGGGNTIYF. CDR3 DNA sequence: TGTACCAGCACCGTCCGTGGTGGTGGAAACACCATATATTTT.

This clonotype was detected many times. The J gene is TRBJ1-3, the V gene TRBV6-5; D remains unclear. This CDR3 is 14 amino acids long. V was trimmed by 3 bases and J by 4 bases, leaving 10 bases between them. CDR1 MNHEY and CDR2 SVGAGI come from the germline V gene. In DNA, the CDR3 is TGTGCCAGCAGTTATACGGGGTACGGAAACACCATATATTTT. Its protein product is CASSYTGYGNTIYF.

The genes are TRBV6-4 and TRBJ2-1; D is possibly TRBD2 (5 bases). This CDR3 is 12 amino acids long. Germline V gene sequence: CDR1 MRHNA, CDR2 SNTAGT. Trimming left V 11 bases short and J 5 bases short, with 13 bases between. CDR3 coding DNA: TGTGCCTGTGGCGACTACAACAATGAGCAGTTCTTC. Encoded protein: CACGDYNNEQFF.

The V call is TRBV2, the J call TRBJ2-7; D unclear. Germline CDR1 SNHLY, CDR2 FYNNEI. This CDR3 has 10 residues. V was cut by 8 bases and J by 10 bases, with 12 bases left in between. The CDR3 region is CASAGSLQYF. The CDR3 region has the DNA TGTGCCAGCGCAGGAAGCCTACAGTACTTC.

The chain uses TRBV12-5 and TRBJ1-1; a possible D gene is TRBD1 (5 bases). CDR1 and CDR2 (germline): LGHNT, FRNRAP. Trimming left V 10 bases short and J 2 bases short, with 14 bases between. The CDR3 length is 13 residues. CDR3 sequence (DNA): TGTGCTACCCGCCGGGGCCCTAACACTGAAGCTTTCTTT. Amino acid sequence: CATRRGPNTEAFF.

This clonotype was observed a handful of times. V usage is TRBV11-2 and J usage is TRBJ2-1, with D perhaps assigned TRBD1 or TRBD2 (5 bases each). The CDR3 has 13 amino acids. V was shortened by 3 bases and J by 6 bases, with 9 bases between the two germline ends. CDR1 is SGHAT, CDR2 FQNNGV, per germline. CDR3: CASSFGGFNEQFF. CDR3 bases: TGTGCCAGCAGCTTTGGGGGTTTCAATGAGCAGTTCTTC.

The V call is TRBV6-2 or TRBV6-3, the J call TRBJ2-1; a weak D match, TRBD2 (5 bases). Per the germline V gene, CDR1 is MNHEY and CDR2 is SVGEGT. V was shortened by 6 bases and J by 8 bases, with 14 bases between the two germline ends. CDR3 size: 13 residues. The CDR3 coding sequence is TGTGCCAGCAGCGGACTGGGTAGGGATGAGCAGTTCTTC. The encoded protein is CASSGLGRDEQFF.